This TCR beta chain was documented in a study of CXCR3-negative and CXCR3-positive naive CD8 T cells. Findings of the study overall: For memory CD8+ cells diversity was much lower, but both naive subsets had comparably high diversity. Naive subsets showed comparable surface CD5, and TCR interaction strength was also inferred from TRB CDR3 physicochemistry. Memory cells differed in TRBV-TRBJ usage, but naive CXCR3-negative and CXCR3-positive cells had similar usage.

Preparation of TRB cDNA libraries relied on 5' RACE carrying UMI labels. TCRdb reanalyzed the 5' RACE reads, giving one entry per CDR3 protein sequence and no DNA. The repertoire shows around 140,000 distinct CDR3 sequences; the top ten hold 0.25% to 0.35%. Germline V CDR1 and CDR2: MGHRA, YSYEKL. This CDR3 has 16 residues. Regarding this clonotype: Its antigen is as yet unknown.

Sequences were obtained from naive CXCR3- CD8+ T cells from blood. The sample's subset: CD45RO-CCR7+CD27+CD95- naive CD8+ T cells lacking CXCR3 (TNR3-). This TCR was recovered from a human donor in good health. Some clones in this sample may be carry-over from other donors' samples. The chain recombines TRBV4-1 with TRBJ2-7. The CDR3 region is CASSPKASGLSYEQYF.